These T cell receptor beta chains were read from a single sample in a study of T-cell memory formation after mild COVID-19. TCRdb recomputed calls from the 5' RACE reads with MiXCR, one row per CDR3 protein. The sample yields hundreds of thousands of distinct CDR3 sequences, 20% to 25% seen once. The sample comprised PBMCs or a T cell subset sorted from them (not recorded which). These receptors were obtained from an adult woman who had mild COVID-19 (a few samples of this study predate the infection). Cell type and time point are not known. CDR3s include the opening cysteine and the closing phenylalanine or tryptophan. The D gene is left open where the match is weak. Clone size appears in some rows only: once, few, many, or a class for an expanded clone.

J gene | D gene | clone size | V gene | CDR3 DNA | CDR3 protein
TRBJ2-5 | - | - | TRBV20-1 | TGCAGTGCTAGAAGGTCCCAAGAGACCCAGTACTTC | CSARRSQETQYF
TRBJ2-7 | TRBD1 | many | TRBV7-9 | TGTGCCAGCAGCTCCGCGAGACAGGGTTCCCCCTACGAGCAGTACTTC | CASSSARQGSPYEQYF
TRBJ2-5 | - | - | TRBV19 | TGTGCCAGTAGTGACACCCAAGAGACCCAGTACTTC | CASSDTQETQYF
TRBJ1-2 | TRBD1 | few | TRBV6-5 | TGTGCCAGCAGAATCGACAGGGCGGGCGGCTACACCTTC | CASRIDRAGGYTF
TRBJ2-7 | TRBD1 | - | TRBV15 | TGTGCCACCAGCCCCCGATATGACAGGGGCGAGCAGTACTTC | CATSPRYDRGEQYF
TRBJ2-5 | TRBD1 | - | TRBV24-1 | TGTGCCACCAGTGAGGGGGACAGGGAGACCCAGTACTTC | CATSEGDRETQYF
TRBJ2-1 | TRBD2 | few | TRBV6-6 | TGTGCCAGCAGTCCCCAGGTCGGGGGGGGCCGCAATGAGCAGTTCTTC | CASSPQVGGGRNEQFF
TRBJ2-7 | TRBD1 | - | TRBV3-1 | TGTGCCAGCAGCCAGGGGGACAGTCGCTCCTACGAGCAGTACTTC | CASSQGDSRSYEQYF
TRBJ2-7 | TRBD1 | - | TRBV7-9 | TGTGCCAGCAGCATAAGACAGGGGGCAGTCTACGAGCAGTACTTC | CASSIRQGAVYEQYF
TRBJ2-1 | - | - | TRBV21-1 | TGTGCCAGCGGCCCTAGCGGACCTGACAATGAGCAGTTCTTC | CASGPSGPDNEQFF
TRBJ2-2 | TRBD1 | - | TRBV7-2 | TGTGCCAGCAGCTGGGGACAGGGTGGCACCGGGGAGCTGTTTTTT | CASSWGQGGTGELFF
TRBJ1-5 | - | once | TRBV15 | TGTGCCACCAGCAGGAACACCAATAGCAATCAGCCCCAGCATTTT | CATSRNTNSNQPQHF
TRBJ2-3 | - | - | TRBV11-3 | TGTGCCAGCAGCCTGGCGGGGTCTAAGGATACGCAGTATTTT | CASSLAGSKDTQYF
TRBJ2-2 | - | few | TRBV24-1 | TGTGCCACCAGTGATTTGGAGGACAAGAACACCGGGGAGCTGTTTTTT | CATSDLEDKNTGELFF
TRBJ1-1 | TRBD1 | - | TRBV6-5 | TGTGCCAGCAGTTACCGGGACAGGGATGAAGCTTTCTTT | CASSYRDRDEAFF
TRBJ1-1 | - | - | TRBV5-1 | TGCGCCAGCAGCTTCGGTGGGGGAGCTCAGCGTGAAGCTTTCTTT | CASSFGGGAQREAFF
TRBJ1-2 | - | - | TRBV7-9 | TGTGCCAGCAGGTCAGGGGCTAACTATGGCTACACCTTC | CASRSGANYGYTF
TRBJ2-5 | - | few | TRBV6-5 | TGTGCCAGCAGTTACCGCGGGGGCTGGCGGGAGACCCAGTACTTC | CASSYRGGWRETQYF
TRBJ2-5 | - | - | TRBV3-1 | TGTGCCAGCAGCCAACGGGAGATGCAAGAGACCCAGTACTTC | CASSQREMQETQYF
TRBJ1-1 | TRBD1 | - | TRBV2 | TGTGCCAGCAGTGATCCCAGACAGGGAATAGGTGAAGCTTTCTTT | CASSDPRQGIGEAFF
TRBJ2-5 | - | - | TRBV9 | TGTGCCAGCAGCGTCACCCCGGGACAAGAGACCCAGTACTTC | CASSVTPGQETQYF
TRBJ1-2 | - | few | TRBV6-5 | TGTGCCAGCAGCCCTCGGCGTGGGGTGGGATATGGCTACACCTTC | CASSPRRGVGYGYTF
TRBJ2-4 | TRBD2 | many | TRBV12-3/TRBV12-4 | TGTGCCAGCAGCCTGGGACTAGTCTGGGGCAAAAACATTCAGTACTTC | CASSLGLVWGKNIQYF
TRBJ1-1 | - | - | TRBV4-2 | TGTGCCAGCAGCCAAGATTTTGCCGGTAGGAACACTGAAGCTTTCTTT | CASSQDFAGRNTEAFF
TRBJ2-7 | - | - | TRBV4-2 | TGTGCCAGCAGCCGGGAAGGGGGGGCAGAGGGCGAGCAGTACTTC | CASSREGGAEGEQYF
TRBJ2-3 | TRBD2 | - | TRBV7-2 | TGTGACACCTCCGGGGGACCTCTTACTAGCGGGAGTTCGACAGATACGCAGTATTTT | CDTSGGPLTSGSSTDTQYF
TRBJ2-3 | TRBD2 | - | TRBV4-1 | TGCGCCAGCAGCCAAGATGATCAGCGGGGGGGTAGAAATACGCAGTATTTT | CASSQDDQRGGRNTQYF
TRBJ1-5 | - | - | TRBV6-1 | TGTGCCAGCAGTGACGGAGGCGGTGGGCATCAGCCCCAGCATTTT | CASSDGGGGHQPQHF
TRBJ1-2 | TRBD1 | few | TRBV7-6 | TGTGCCAGCAGCCCGGGACAGGGAAAAGACTATGGCTACACCTTC | CASSPGQGKDYGYTF
TRBJ1-5 | - | - | TRBV5-1 | TGCGCCAGCAGCCCACATCGACAGCTTTATAGCAATCAGCCCCAGCATTTT | CASSPHRQLYSNQPQHF
TRBJ2-7 | - | - | TRBV29-1 | TGCAGCGTTTCCGGCTCCGAACTCTCCTACGAGCAGTACTTC | CSVSGSELSYEQYF
TRBJ1-2 | - | few | TRBV29-1 | TGCAGCGTTGTTCGGGACCGCTATGGCTACACCTTC | CSVVRDRYGYTF